What follows are 11 T cell receptor beta chains derived from one specimen sequenced in a study of blood T cell repertoires in COVID-19. Produced via immunoSEQ multiplex PCR; TCRdb's table is partial and in-frame only. The sample records about 190,000 clones, 65% to 85% being singletons. Sequencing input: peripheral blood. These receptors all stem from a man aged 45-65 years with active or convalescent COVID-19.

This clone appeared a single time. J is TRBJ1-6 and V is TRBV7-8, with D perhaps matching TRBD1 (5 bases). CDR1 and CDR2 from the germline V gene are SGHVS and FQNEAQ. This CDR3 has 15 residues. Trimming cost V 4 bases and J 7 bases, with 14 bases left between them. The CDR3 DNA reads TGTGCCAGCAGCTCAGGCAGGGTGGGGAATTCACCCCTCCACTTT. Protein sequence: CASSSGRVGNSPLHF. The full variable domain, with the rest looked up from reference TRBV7-8 and TRBJ1-6, is GAGVSQSPRYKVAKRGQDVALRCDPISGHVSLFWYQQALGQGPEFLTYFQNEAQLDKSGLPSDRFFAERPEGSVSTLKIQRTQQEDSAVYLCASSSGRVGNSPLHFGNGTRLTVT.

The chain joins TRBV2 to TRBJ1-2, with unresolved D. Germline CDR1 is SNHLY and CDR2 is FYNNEI. This CDR3 has 13 amino acids. V dropped 4 bases and J dropped 8 bases, with 14 bases sitting between them. The CDR3, as DNA: TGTGCCAGCAGTGTGATAAAGGGAGGAGGCTACACCTTC. Amino acids: CASSVIKGGGYTF.

For the CDR3, the DNA is TGTGCCAGCAGTTTATTGGAGACTAGCGGGAGCTACGAGCAGTACTTC. This gives the protein CASSLLETSGSYEQYF. The chain links TRBV28 to TRBJ2-7; 12 bases match TRBD2. CDR1 and CDR2 (germline): MDHEN, SYDVKM. The CDR3 is made up of 16 amino acids. V lost 1 base and J lost 3; bases outside the gene matches: 4.

This sequence joins TRBV4-3 and TRBJ1-2, with D hard to call. Germline CDR1 and CDR2: LGHNA and YSLEER. The V end lost 0 bases, the J end lost 7 bases, and 9 bases lay between the germline ends. The CDR3 length is 13 residues. The CDR3 loop is CASSQDRVGGYTF. In DNA, the CDR3 is TGCGCCAGCAGCCAAGACCGGGTTGGTGGCTACACCTTC.

The count of this clone is one. V usage is TRBV9 and J usage is TRBJ1-3, with a possible D match to TRBD1 (5 bases). Germline CDR1 SGDLS, CDR2 YYNGEE. This CDR3 has 15 amino acids. V dropped 4 bases and J dropped 3 bases, with 14 bases sitting between them. The CDR3 DNA reads TGTGCCAGCAGCCCCCGGGGGTCACATGGAAACACCATATATTTT. Its translation is CASSPRGSHGNTIYF.

With regard to this clone: The junction and the germline gene differ at one end; a read error may be behind it. J is TRBJ1-1 and V is TRBV12-3 or TRBV12-4, with no clear D. The CDR3 is made up of 12 amino acids. The CDR3 here is CASSGRWAGGDF. The CDR3 DNA reads as TGTGCCAGCAGTGGGAGATGGGCAGGTGGGGACTTT.

This clone appeared once. V usage is TRBV6-4 and J usage is TRBJ1-1; the match to TRBD1 covers 8 bases. The CDR3 is 13 amino acids. J lost 8 bases, V lost 3 bases, and 5 bases had no gene match. Germline CDR1 reads MRHNA; CDR2 reads SNTAGT. The CDR3 here is CASSEQGGEEAFF. Here the CDR3 DNA reads TGTGCCAGCAGTGAACAGGGGGGAGAGGAAGCTTTCTTT.

The rearrangement links TRBV10-3 to TRBJ1-1, with TRBD1 matching 9 bases. Germline V gene data show CDR1 as ENHRY and CDR2 as SYGVKD. V was clipped by 6 bases and J by 2 bases; unmatched bases: 4. The CDR3 has 14 amino acids. CDR3: CAIRTDRGNTEAFF. Here the CDR3 DNA reads TGTGCCATCAGGACGGACAGGGGAAACACTGAAGCTTTCTTT.

This chain joins TRBV4-1 and TRBJ1-6; 7 positions agree with TRBD1. The germline V gene has CDR1 MGHRA and CDR2 YSYEKL. The CDR3 runs to 18 residues. The V segment lost 0 bases and the J segment 7 bases; nucleotides outside the gene matches: 12. CDR3 sequence: CASSQDPSRGSLNSPLHF. DNA for the CDR3: TGCGCCAGCAGCCAAGATCCATCCAGGGGGTCCCTCAATTCACCCCTCCACTTT.

The chain links TRBV13 to TRBJ2-7, with 7 bases lining up with TRBD2. CDR1 is PRHDT and CDR2 is FYEKMQ in the germline V gene (reference sequence). The J segment lost 9 bases and the V segment lost 2 bases, leaving 10 bases of the junction unmatched. The CDR3 extends over 14 amino acids. CDR3 residues: CASSLFTGGSRQYF. DNA of the CDR3: TGTGCCAGCAGCTTATTCACGGGCGGGAGTAGGCAGTACTTC.

This clone was detected only a few times. The chain couples TRBV2 to TRBJ1-2; maybe TRBD1 (6 bases). Trimming stripped 2 bases from V and 6 bases from J, with 10 bases between. CDR1 and CDR2 from the germline V gene are SNHLY and FYNNEI. The CDR3 extends over 13 amino acids. CDR3 residues: CASSEYRVDGYTF. CDR3 DNA: TGTGCCAGCAGTGAATACAGGGTGGATGGCTACACCTTC. Filled out from reference TRBV2 and TRBJ1-2, the complete variable domain reads EPEVTQTPSHQVTQMGQEVILRCVPISNHLYFYWYRQILGQKVEFLVSFYNNEISEKSEIFDDQFSVERPDGSNFTLKIRSTKLEDSAMYFCASSEYRVDGYTFGSGTRLTVV.